This TCR beta chain came from a study of PD-1 blockade in classical Hodgkin lymphoma. For the study at large: Patients were given intravenous nivolumab, 3 mg/kg, every 2 weeks.

Sequenced by immunoSEQ multiplex PCR; TCRdb stores in-frame clones only, minus some. The sample contains tens of thousands of clones, around 66% of which appear only once. Study observations and caveats: The diversity seen at baseline in complete responders resembled that of newly diagnosed patients. By C4D1, diversity of CD4+ TCRs had risen significantly, whereas that of CD8+ TCRs had not.

With no exception, relapse followed autologous stem cell transplantation in all patients, and brentuximab vedotin exposure varied. A note on this clone: Its antigen is undetermined.

This sample comprised peripheral blood mononuclear cells (PBMCs), obtained at baseline. The source is a human donor with classical Hodgkin lymphoma.

CDR3 nucleotide sequence: TGTGCCAGCAGTTTCCGGAGAGGGAAACAGCTGCTTTGGGCTGGGGCCAACGTCCTGACTTTC. Protein sequence: CASSFRRGKQLLWAGANVLTF. The chain has TRBV28 and TRBJ2-6; maybe TRBD2 (5 bases). Germline V CDR1 and CDR2: MDHEN, SYDVKM. The CDR3 consists of 21 residues. Trimming removed 3 bases from V and 2 bases from J, with 26 bases in between.